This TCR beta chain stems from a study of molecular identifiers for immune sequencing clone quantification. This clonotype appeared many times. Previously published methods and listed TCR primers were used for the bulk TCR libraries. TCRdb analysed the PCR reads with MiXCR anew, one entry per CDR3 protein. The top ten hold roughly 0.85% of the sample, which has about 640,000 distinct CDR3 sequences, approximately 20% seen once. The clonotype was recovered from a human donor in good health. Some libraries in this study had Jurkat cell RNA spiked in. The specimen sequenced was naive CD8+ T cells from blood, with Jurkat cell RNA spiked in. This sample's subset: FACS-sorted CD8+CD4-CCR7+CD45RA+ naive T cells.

The CDR3 region is CASSQLTLNTEAFF. The CDR3 DNA follows: TGTGCCAGCAGTCAACTAACCCTGAACACTGAAGCTTTCTTT. The rearrangement joins TRBV27 to TRBJ1-1; D not resolved. The CDR3 is 14 residues long. Looked up from germline, CDR1 is MNHEY and CDR2 is SMNVEV (reference sequence). Between the trimmed V and J ends, which lost 5 bases and 0 bases, there was a span of 10 bases.